Listed below are T cell receptor beta chains from one sample, sequenced in a study of blood T cell repertoires in COVID-19. Sequenced by immunoSEQ multiplex PCR; TCRdb stores in-frame clones only, minus some. The repertoire holds about 50,000 clones, with more than 85% as singletons. Sequencing was carried out using peripheral blood. These TCRs come from a woman of 80 years or more with acute or convalescent COVID-19. CDR3s include the opening cysteine and the closing phenylalanine or tryptophan. Each record gives: D gene, J gene, CDR3 length, V gene, clone size, CDR3 DNA, CDR3 protein. D genes are given only for firm matches. The size of a clone is reported for some rows only, either as once, few or many, or as a class for expanded clones.

d_gene: -
j_gene: TRBJ2-7
len: 15
v_gene: TRBV6-5
abundance: -
CDR3nt: TGTGCCAGCAGTTACTCGGCAGGTCTTATCTACGAGCAGTACTTC
CDR3aa: CASSYSAGLIYEQYF

d_gene: -
j_gene: TRBJ2-7
len: 12
v_gene: TRBV29-1
abundance: -
CDR3nt: TGCAGCGTTGAGGGACGGGGGTCCGAGCAGTACTTC
CDR3aa: CSVEGRGSEQYF

d_gene: TRBD1
j_gene: TRBJ1-3
len: 15
v_gene: TRBV23-1
abundance: -
CDR3nt: TGCGCCAGCAGTCAATACAGGGGGCTTGGAAACACCATATATTTT
CDR3aa: CASSQYRGLGNTIYF

d_gene: -
j_gene: TRBJ2-5
len: 14
v_gene: TRBV7-2
abundance: -
CDR3nt: TGTGCCAGCAGCCGGACTACCACTCAAGAGACCCAGTACTTC
CDR3aa: CASSRTTTQETQYF

d_gene: -
j_gene: TRBJ2-7
len: 13
v_gene: TRBV7-9
abundance: -
CDR3nt: TGTGCCAGCAGCTGGGGAGCCGGGGGCGAGCAGTACTTC
CDR3aa: CASSWGAGGEQYF

d_gene: -
j_gene: TRBJ2-2
len: 13
v_gene: TRBV19
abundance: -
CDR3nt: TGTGCCAGCCAAAACACAGGGACCGGGGAGCTGTTTTTT
CDR3aa: CASQNTGTGELFF

d_gene: -
j_gene: TRBJ2-1
len: 16
v_gene: TRBV7-6
abundance: once
CDR3nt: TGTGCCAGCAGCCCAAGGACTGCACTCCTGGCCAATGAGCAGTTCTTC
CDR3aa: CASSPRTALLANEQFF

d_gene: -
j_gene: TRBJ1-2
len: 13
v_gene: TRBV12-3/TRBV12-4
abundance: -
CDR3nt: TGTGCCAGCAGCCCGACTCTGGCCTATGGCTACACCTTC
CDR3aa: CASSPTLAYGYTF

d_gene: TRBD1
j_gene: TRBJ1-2
len: 15
v_gene: TRBV6-5
abundance: -
CDR3nt: TGTGCCAGCAGTTACCGGGACAGGGGGAACTATGGCTACACCTTC
CDR3aa: CASSYRDRGNYGYTF

d_gene: TRBD2
j_gene: TRBJ2-1
len: 16
v_gene: TRBV5-1
abundance: -
CDR3nt: TGCGCCAGCAGCTTGGAGACTAGCATCACCTACAATGAGCAGTTCTTC
CDR3aa: CASSLETSITYNEQFF

d_gene: TRBD2
j_gene: TRBJ2-1
len: 15
v_gene: TRBV6-5
abundance: -
CDR3nt: TGTGCCAGCAATGTACGACTAGCGGGAGCAAATGAGCAGTTCTTC
CDR3aa: CASNVRLAGANEQFF

d_gene: TRBD1
j_gene: TRBJ1-1
len: 14
v_gene: TRBV6-6
abundance: -
CDR3nt: TGTGCCAGCAGTCCGACAGGGGCCAACACTGAAGCTTTCTTT
CDR3aa: CASSPTGANTEAFF

d_gene: TRBD2
j_gene: TRBJ2-7
len: 13
v_gene: TRBV19
abundance: -
CDR3nt: TGTGCCACCCGGGGGGACCTTACCTACGAGCAGTACTTC
CDR3aa: CATRGDLTYEQYF

d_gene: TRBD1
j_gene: TRBJ1-2
len: 13
v_gene: TRBV5-1
abundance: -
CDR3nt: TGCGCCAGCAGCTCACAGGGGAGCTATGGCTACACCTTC
CDR3aa: CASSSQGSYGYTF

d_gene: -
j_gene: TRBJ2-1
len: 11
v_gene: TRBV20-1
abundance: -
CDR3nt: TGCAGTGCCCAGGGCGTGGATGAGCAGTTCTTC
CDR3aa: CSAQGVDEQFF

d_gene: -
j_gene: TRBJ1-3
len: 17
v_gene: TRBV18
abundance: -
CDR3nt: TGTGCCAGCTCAACTACCACTTCAGGAGGGACTGGAAACACCATATATTTT
CDR3aa: CASSTTTSGGTGNTIYF

d_gene: -
j_gene: TRBJ1-2
len: 18
v_gene: TRBV3-1/TRBV3-2
abundance: -
CDR3nt: TGTGCCAGCAGCCAAGATAGAGGTGTAGGGACTGCTAACTATGGCTACACCTTC
CDR3aa: CASSQDRGVGTANYGYTF

d_gene: TRBD1
j_gene: TRBJ2-5
len: 13
v_gene: TRBV28
abundance: -
CDR3nt: TGTGCCACCGGGGGACAGGGCCAAGAGACCCAGTACTTC
CDR3aa: CATGGQGQETQYF

d_gene: -
j_gene: TRBJ1-3
len: 15
v_gene: TRBV7-7
abundance: -
CDR3nt: TGTGCTAGCAGCCCCGAGGGATTACCTGGAAACACCATATATTTT
CDR3aa: CASSPEGLPGNTIYF